A single T cell receptor (beta chain) is shown here with its context. There is no known antigen for this receptor. Nothing much larger sits one base from this clone, and base qualities are not available. This sample stems from a study of cytomegalovirus exposure and HLA in healthy donors (dated by TCRdb to 2016 to 2017). Concerning the study at large: According to a later analysis, the 120 or so validation repertoires were produced on the same platform as the 700 or so repertoires of the first cohort. The study combined high-throughput TCR immunosequencing, statistical association of individual TCRs with disease status, and machine learning to predict cytomegalovirus infection status. A separate validation cohort of over a hundred different subjects was used in addition to the roughly 700-subject first cohort. The study aimed to test whether cataloging public T cell receptors could reveal signatures of past pathogen exposure. Overall study results and their limits: Most TCR sequences were seen in very few donors, while some public TCRs were found in many individuals. Of the cluster scores, roughly 93% were above 0 in a later analysis, which found that TCRs clustered in the first cohort also tended to co-occur in the approximately 130 validation repertoires. The study gave a list of 150 to 200 TCR beta chains associated with cytomegalovirus. Three of the identified cytomegalovirus-associated TCR beta chains were confirmed in vitro to be specific for cytomegalovirus antigens. The authors suggested that the approach could potentially be extended to other disease states and immunological phenotypes. All 110 or so repertoires were used to score co-occurrence in the validation cohort in a later analysis, because that analysis had no HLA typing for the cohort. The classifier was reported to diagnose cytomegalovirus status with high specificity and sensitivity in both the original and validation cohorts.

The trim is 1 base for V and 8 bases for J, with a gap of 12 bases between the germline ends. CDR1 is given as SGHDT and CDR2 as YYEEEE, both from the germline V gene. There are 14 amino acids in the CDR3, from cysteine to phenylalanine inclusive. Only the CDR3 region is kept as DNA, spanning 42 bases read in frame from base 1. Receptors were amplified or captured by the immunoSEQ multiplex PCR assay. Processing in the source paper ran as follows. To diagnose cytomegalovirus status from the catalog of TCR beta chain sequences, a statistical classification framework was built. Here the immuneACCESS table is served through TCRdb, limited to in-frame sequences with V and J called. Missing clones are a known gap in these copies; in checked studies unresolved V genes cover under half, and the rest lacks a known reason. The DNA was the basis for D and trimming; V, J and clone size are from that table. This sample holds some 100,000 clones; about 87% were observed only once. The top ten clonotypes cover approximately 1.8% of the sample.

Donors formed part of the validation cohort, which comprised some 120 subjects and was distinct from the first cohort of 550 to 850 subjects. The sequenced material came from PBMCs. The TCR originated in a young man in good health and CMV-seronegative. The chain was built from TRBV5-6 and TRBJ1-4; TRBD1 is a weak D gene call, 6 bases matching. The CDR3 here reads CASSLSGVEEKLFF. The DNA is as follows: TGTGCCAGCAGCTTGTCAGGGGTTGAGGAAAAACTGTTTTTT.